This T cell receptor (beta chain) appears in the sequencing data of a study of graft-versus-host responses after intestinal transplantation. Study context: Each transplant was multivisceral, liver-intestinal, or isolated intestinal. Tacrolimus and steroids were given for around three years to all recipients after anti-thymocyte globulin induction. Study results and caveats: GvH clones were found in recipient marrow; some appeared first in ileum or blood. Declining HvG levels early post-transplant were linked to peak circulating GvH clone levels.

Unmatched junction bases numbered 5, after V lost 2 bases and J lost 10 bases. The CDR3 loop spans 13 amino acids. Germline CDR1 is SGHTA and CDR2 is FQGTGA. Sequencing used immunoSEQ multiplex PCR; TCRdb keeps in-frame clones, though not all of them. The profile covers fewer than 90,000 clones, with approximately 94% appearing a single time and over 0.15% taken by the ten largest. Comments on this clone: Its antigen is not known.

This clonotype was sampled from a human donor who was the organ donor for an intestinal transplant. The chain combines TRBV7-3 with TRBJ1-1; TRBD1 matches at 9 bases. The specimen comprised unstimulated CD4+ T cells sorted from spleen or lymph node cells, sampled before transplant. CDR3 bases: TGTGCCAGCAGCTTAGGGGGACAGGGTGCAGCTTTCTTT. This codes for CASSLGGQGAAFF.